The following is a T cell receptor beta chain sequence with its context. Authors' analysis steps: Amplification from reference gene primers served as the basis for estimated nucleated cell counts. The protocol was immunoSEQ multiplex PCR, while the TCRdb copy is restricted to in-frame clones and leaves out a portion. Clone size and the V and J calls come from that table; the DNA yielded D and trimming. The data show 250,000 to 350,000 clones, 89% seen once. The sample originates from a study of blood T cell repertoires in COVID-19. About the research overall: Samples representing acute and convalescent COVID-19 were sourced from the United States, Italy and Spain. The cDNA or gDNA used as material had been derived from T cells, B-cell-depleted T cells, or PBMCs.

The CDR3 spans 13 residues. CDR1 is SQVTM, CDR2 ANQGSEA, per germline. Trimming at V came to 4 bases and at J to 0 bases, leaving 3 bases not matched to a gene. This clonotype was sampled from a woman aged 55-75 years with acute or convalescent COVID-19. The sequenced sample was peripheral blood. The chain employs TRBV29-1 and TRBJ2-7, with 7 positions matching TRBD1. CDR3 loop: CSVARGISYEQYF. For the CDR3, the DNA is TGCAGCGTTGCCAGGGGGATCTCCTACGAGCAGTACTTC.